This passage covers 28 T cell receptor beta chains from one sample sequenced in a study of cytomegalovirus exposure and HLA in healthy donors. Researchers ran the PCR with 60 Vbeta and 13 Jbeta primers. Profiled with immunoSEQ multiplex PCR; TCRdb holds only in-frame clones, not every one. Of 200,000 to 250,000 clones in the sample, 85% to 90% were seen once. Sequenced sample: PBMCs. These receptors came from a young woman in good health and CMV-seronegative.

This chain links TRBV11-2 with TRBJ1-1; 8 nucleotides agree with TRBD1. CDR1 and CDR2 (germline): SGHAT, FQNNGV. The V and J ends lost 5 bases and 4 bases, in that order; junction bases with no gene match: 6. The CDR3 loop spans 14 amino acids. DNA for the CDR3: TGTGCCAGCAGCCCAGGGGGCGGGGGCACTGAAGCTTTCTTT. This encodes CASSPGGGGTEAFF.

This clone showed up just once. For the CDR3, the DNA is TGCGCCAGCAGTGAGAAGAAACAGGGGTTTGAAGCTTTCTTT. It codes for CASSEKKQGFEAFF. The chain employs TRBV10-1 and TRBJ1-1; TRBD1 agrees at 7 bases. Germline V gives CDR1 WNHNN, CDR2 SYGVQD (reference sequence). The CDR3 loop spans 14 amino acids. With 2 bases clipped from V and 7 bases from J, the junction kept 7 bases outside the gene matches.

The CDR3 sequence: CASSAWPGTGKNNEKLFF. The DNA of the CDR3 is TGTGCCAGCAGCGCATGGCCCGGGACAGGGAAGAACAATGAAAAACTGTTTTTT. The chain joins TRBV9 to TRBJ1-4; 9 nucleotides align to TRBD1. Losses at the gene ends were 3 bases for V and 5 bases for J; bases not matched to a gene: 14. In germline, CDR1 is SGDLS, CDR2 YYNGEE. The length of the CDR3 is 18 residues.

This sequence joins TRBV6-4 and TRBJ1-1, with 10 bases aligning to TRBD1. The V gene end was trimmed by 3 bases and the J gene end by 5 bases; junction bases not matched to a gene: 9. The CDR3 consists of 16 residues. Germline V gives CDR1 MRHNA, CDR2 SNTAGT. The DNA of the CDR3 is TGTGCCAGCAGTGAGCGAAAACTGGGACAGGGGACTGAAGCTTTCTTT. This translates into CASSERKLGQGTEAFF.

The chain recombines TRBV30 with TRBJ2-5; D perhaps matches TRBD1 (6 bases). V was shortened by 2 bases and J by 5 bases, with 6 bases between the two germline ends. The germline V gene has CDR1 GTSNPN and CDR2 SVGIG (reference sequence). The length of the CDR3 is 11 residues. The CDR3 reads CAWSQGETQYF. The CDR3 nucleotides are TGTGCCTGGAGTCAGGGGGAGACCCAGTACTTC.

This chain joins TRBV18 and TRBJ2-5; 9 bases match TRBD2. The CDR3 extends over 14 amino acids. Per germline, CDR1 KGHSH and CDR2 LQKENI. The trim removed 4 bases at V and 5 bases at J, leaving 5 bases unmatched. CDR3 residues: CASSRAGGHETQYF. CDR3 DNA sequence: TGTGCCAGCTCACGAGCGGGGGGCCACGAGACCCAGTACTTC.

The chain links TRBV4-1 to TRBJ2-7; TRBD2 matches at 9 bases. The germline V gene encodes CDR1 MGHRA and CDR2 YSYEKL. Trimming cost V 3 bases and J 7 bases; bases outside gene matches: 16. This CDR3 comprises 17 residues. This CDR3 reads CASSQNGAGGGRREQYF. Here the CDR3 DNA reads TGCGCCAGCAGCCAGAATGGAGCGGGAGGTGGGCGGAGGGAGCAGTACTTC.

The chain carries TRBV18 and TRBJ2-1, with a weak D call TRBD1 (7 bases). The CDR3 is 15 residues long. CDR1 is KGHSH and CDR2 is LQKENI in the germline V gene. The ends were cut back, 0 bases at V and 7 bases at J, with 13 bases in the middle. CDR3 nucleotides: TGTGCCAGCTCACCACCGTTCCAGGGGGGTAATGAGCAGTTCTTC. Translation: CASSPPFQGGNEQFF.

The chain couples TRBV7-8 to TRBJ1-5; D not certain. Looked up from germline, CDR1 is SGHVS and CDR2 is FQNEAQ. The CDR3 sequence is 18 residues long. Trimming took 5 bases from V and 3 from J, leaving 23 bases between them. The CDR3 reads CASSEDLGGSGANQPQHF. CDR3 nucleotides: TGTGCCAGCAGCGAGGATCTTGGAGGGAGTGGAGCCAATCAGCCCCAGCATTTT.

The chain has TRBV7-4 and TRBJ2-1; 11 bases align to TRBD2. Unmatched junction bases numbered 3, after V lost 4 bases and J lost 1 base. The CDR3 totals 16 residues. Germline V CDR1 and CDR2: SGHVT, SQSDAQ. CDR3: CASSSGLADSYNEQFF. The CDR3 DNA reads TGTGCCAGCAGCTCGGGACTAGCGGATTCCTACAATGAGCAGTTCTTC.

The chain uses TRBV6-1 and TRBJ2-2; 9 positions agree with TRBD1. The length of the CDR3 is 18 residues. Trimming removed 0 bases from V and 3 bases from J; junction bases left unmatched: 8. Germline V gene lookup returns CDR1 MNHNS and CDR2 SASEGT. CDR3 coding DNA: TGTGCCAGCAGTGAAGCGCTTGGACAGGGGTCCCACACCGGGGAGCTGTTTTTT. It translates to CASSEALGQGSHTGELFF.

J is TRBJ1-1 and V is TRBV5-1; TRBD1 matches 7 bases. This CDR3 is 14 amino acids long. After removal of 5 bases from V and 3 bases from J, the junction contained 7 bases not matched to a gene. Germline values: CDR1 SGHRS, CDR2 YFSETQ. CDR3 bases: TGCGCCAGCAGATCGGGACAGCCGTACACTGAAGCTTTCTTT. Its translation is CASRSGQPYTEAFF.

The V and J genes are TRBV9 and TRBJ1-2, with 7 bases aligning to TRBD1. J lost 4 bases, V lost 0 bases, and 9 bases had no gene match. The length of the CDR3 is 16 residues. The V gene's germline CDR1 is SGDLS and CDR2 YYNGEE. CDR3 bases: TGTGCCAGCAGCGTAGCTACAGGGGAGAGGTCCTATGGCTACACCTTC. Translation: CASSVATGERSYGYTF.

J is TRBJ2-5 and V is TRBV15, with TRBD2 identical over 10 bases. Unmatched junction bases numbered 6, after V lost 3 bases and J lost 5 bases. From germline, CDR1 is LNHNV and CDR2 YYDKDF (reference sequence). There are 15 residues in the CDR3. Written as DNA, the CDR3 is TGTGCCACCAGCAGGGGAAGTAGCGGGGGGGAGACCCAGTACTTC. It translates to CATSRGSSGGETQYF. Full variable domain (missing parts from reference TRBV15 and TRBJ2-5): DAMVIQNPRYQVTQFGKPVTLSCSQTLNHNVMYWYQQKSSQAPKLLFHYYDKDFNNEADTPDNFQSRRPNTSFCFLDIRSPGLGDTAMYLCATSRGSSGGETQYFGPGTRLLVL.

The chain is built from TRBV7-9 and TRBJ1-2; D remains unclear. The CDR3 contains 14 residues. V was shortened by 1 base and J by 4 bases, with 10 bases between the two germline ends. Germline V gene sequence: CDR1 SEHNR, CDR2 FQNEAQ (reference sequence). CDR3 DNA: TGTGCCAGCAGCTTAGTCCGGGAGGGCTATGGCTACACCTTC. Translation: CASSLVREGYGYTF. Based on the CDR3 plus reference TRBV7-9 and TRBJ1-2, the full variable domain is DTGVSQNPRHKITKRGQNVTFRCDPISEHNRLYWYRQTLGQGPEFLTYFQNEAQLEKSRLLSDRFSAERPKGSFSTLEIQRTEQGDSAMYLCASSLVREGYGYTFGSGTRLTVV.

The J gene is TRBJ1-1, the V gene TRBV7-9, with 7 bases lining up with TRBD1. V was pared by 0 bases and J by 5 bases, with 12 bases of the junction left unmatched. There are 17 residues in the CDR3. The germline V gene has CDR1 SEHNR and CDR2 FQNEAQ (reference sequence). The CDR3 protein is CASSLATGSQAWTEAFF. DNA for the CDR3: TGTGCCAGCAGCTTAGCGACAGGGTCGCAAGCGTGGACTGAAGCTTTCTTT.

V usage is TRBV7-2 and J usage is TRBJ2-1, with D uncertain. CDR1 SGHTA and CDR2 FQGNSA come from the germline V gene. Between the trimmed V and J ends, which lost 2 bases and 8 bases, there was a span of 4 bases. This CDR3 region has 11 residues. In nucleotides, the CDR3 is TGTGCCAGCAGCTTATCTGATGAGCAGTTCTTC. This translates into CASSLSDEQFF.

The V and J genes are TRBV11-2 and TRBJ2-5; TRBD2 aligns across 7 bases. J was trimmed by 0 bases and V by 5 bases; bases with no gene match: 6. Germline loops: CDR1 SGHAT, CDR2 FQNNGV. CDR3 length equals 15 residues. CDR3 nucleotides: TGTGCCAGCAGCCGTACCGGGGGGTACCAAGAGACCCAGTACTTC. This translates into CASSRTGGYQETQYF. Complete variable domain (other parts from reference TRBV11-2 and TRBJ2-5): EAGVAQSPRYKIIEKRQSVAFWCNPISGHATLYWYQQILGQGPKLLIQFQNNGVVDDSQLPKDRFSAERLKGVDSTLKIQPAKLEDSAVYLCASSRTGGYQETQYFGPGTRLLVL.

J is TRBJ2-3 and V is TRBV11-2, with 10 bases lining up with TRBD1. CDR3 length: 15 residues. Germline CDR1 is SGHAT and CDR2 is FQNNGV. Losses at the gene ends were 5 bases for V and 1 base for J; bases not matched to a gene: 3. The CDR3 region is CASSIGTGGTDTQYF. The CDR3 DNA reads TGTGCCAGCAGCATCGGGACAGGGGGCACAGATACGCAGTATTTT.

As concerns this clone: The sample contains more than one DNA sequence encoding this CDR3. The V call is TRBV7-2, the J call TRBJ2-5, with 9 bases aligning to TRBD2. With 1 base clipped from V and 5 bases from J, the junction kept 2 bases outside the gene matches. The germline V gene encodes CDR1 SGHTA and CDR2 FQGNSA. The CDR3 is 14 residues long. In nucleotides, the CDR3 is TGTGCCAGCAGCTTAGGCGGGAGGGGGGAGACCCAGTACTTC. It encodes CASSLGGRGETQYF.

The chain combines TRBV5-4 with TRBJ2-2, with 7 nucleotides matching TRBD2. The CDR3 length is 13 residues. The V gene end was trimmed by 4 bases and the J gene end by 5 bases; junction bases not matched to a gene: 2. Germline CDR1 and CDR2: SGHNT and YYREEE (reference sequence). The CDR3 sequence is CASSRGGTGELFF. The CDR3 DNA reads TGTGCCAGCAGCCGGGGAGGGACCGGGGAGCTGTTTTTT. Using reference TRBV5-4 and TRBJ2-2 for the parts outside the CDR3, the full variable domain is ETGVTQSPTHLIKTRGQQVTLRCSSQSGHNTVSWYQQALGQGPQFIFQYYREEENGRGNFPPRFSGLQFPNYSSELNVNALELDDSALYLCASSRGGTGELFFGEGSRLTVL.

V gene TRBV4-1 combines with J gene TRBJ1-1, with TRBD1 identical over 7 bases. V shed 4 bases and J 5 bases; nucleotides not matched to a gene: 4. CDR3 size: 13 residues. The germline V gene encodes CDR1 MGHRA and CDR2 YSYEKL. CDR3 in DNA: TGCGCCAGCAGCCGGTCAGGGGGGACTGAAGCTTTCTTT. Residues: CASSRSGGTEAFF.

The chain employs TRBV11-3 and TRBJ2-2, with D perhaps TRBD2 (7 bases). V lost 5 bases and J lost 4, with 14 bases in between. Germline V CDR1 and CDR2: SGHNT, YENEEA. The CDR3 spans 15 residues. For the CDR3, the DNA is TGTGCCAGCAGCCCGTATAGGGGGGGCACCGGGGAGCTGTTTTTT. Protein product: CASSPYRGGTGELFF.

This clone has only one observation. This sequence joins TRBV7-9 and TRBJ2-7, with 9 positions matching TRBD1. Germline assignment: CDR1 SEHNR and CDR2 FQNEAQ (reference sequence). There are 13 residues in the CDR3. J was trimmed by 2 bases and V by 11 bases; bases with no gene match: 7. The CDR3 protein is CAGTGTGTYEQYF. In DNA form, the CDR3 reads TGTGCCGGAACCGGGACAGGGACCTACGAGCAGTACTTC.

In DNA form, the CDR3 reads TGTGCCAGCAGTTCTACAGGGGGTTTAGCCCAGCAGTACTTC. It specifies CASSSTGGLAQQYF. The J gene is TRBJ2-7, the V gene TRBV27, with TRBD1 matching over 8 bases. This CDR3 contains 14 residues. Germline values: CDR1 MNHEY, CDR2 SMNVEV (reference sequence). Trimming cost V 4 bases and J 8 bases; bases outside gene matches: 10.

V gene TRBV5-6 combines with J gene TRBJ1-6; TRBD1 matches at 11 bases. With 3 bases clipped from V and 6 bases from J, the junction kept 5 bases outside the gene matches. CDR1 SGHDT and CDR2 YYEEEE come from the germline V gene. This CDR3 region has 16 residues. The CDR3 loop is CASSWGTGGANSPLHF. CDR3 bases: TGTGCCAGCAGCTGGGGGACAGGGGGTGCTAATTCACCCCTCCACTTT. The complete variable domain, with remaining parts taken from reference TRBV5-6 and TRBJ1-6, reads DAGVTQSPTHLIKTRGQQVTLRCSPKSGHDTVSWYQQALGQGPQFIFQYYEEEERQRGNFPDRFSGHQFPNYSSELNVNALLLGDSALYLCASSWGTGGANSPLHFGNGTRLTVT.

V and J are TRBV6-4 and TRBJ2-1; 8 bases line up with TRBD2. With V trimmed by 1 base and J by 8 bases, 10 bases remained unmatched. Germline V gene sequence: CDR1 MRHNA, CDR2 SNTAGT. The CDR3 consists of 16 residues. CDR3 sequence reads: CASSDLTGGPAYEQFF. The CDR3 DNA reads as TGTGCCAGCAGTGACTTAACGGGGGGGCCGGCTTATGAGCAGTTCTTC.

This chain connects TRBV5-1 to TRBJ2-7; 7 nucleotides agree with TRBD1. The CDR3 loop spans 16 amino acids. CDR1 SGHRS and CDR2 YFSETQ come from the germline V gene. J gave up 1 base and V 4 bases, and 11 bases lay outside the gene matches. The CDR3 coding sequence is TGCGCCAGCAGCACCCAGGGACAGACCCTTTCCTACGAGCAGTACTTC. It is translated as CASSTQGQTLSYEQYF.